These 28 T cell receptor beta chains share one sample of origin, sequenced in a study of blood T cells in healthy people across ages (dated by TCRdb to the mid-2010s). Libraries came from 5' RACE. This sample was sequenced with an Illumina HiSeq 2500. A second PCR of 7 to 11 cycles was run with a J-beta primer mix and a sample-barcoded 5' primer. The public reads were run again by TCRdb, first through fastp at Q25 and then through MiXCR, and only productive beta chains were kept. Under each unique CDR3 protein, matching rows form one entry showing the most common genes and DNA. This sample comprises 700,000 or so distinct CDR3 sequences, 20% to 25% of them detected only once. Jointly, the top ten make up roughly 22% of the sample. The sequencing input was blood. The receptors were gathered from a man aged 65 to 85 in good health.

The gene calls are TRBV5-1 and TRBJ2-1; weak D call: TRBD2 (5 bases). The CDR3 contains 15 residues. Germline V gives CDR1 SGHRS, CDR2 YFSETQ. V lost 0 bases, J lost 7 bases, and 14 bases lay in between. Here the CDR3 DNA reads TGCGCCAGCAGCTTGGTATCTCAGCGGAGGAATGAGCAGTTCTTC. Its translation is CASSLVSQRRNEQFF.

The chain recombines TRBV3-1 with TRBJ1-4; a possible D gene is TRBD1 (5 bases). The CDR3 has 17 amino acids. Germline V gives CDR1 LGHDT, CDR2 YNNKEL (reference sequence). Trimming left V 0 bases short and J 4 bases short, with 15 bases between. The CDR3 loop is CASSQDWRGAFNEKLFF. In DNA, the CDR3 is TGTGCCAGCAGCCAAGATTGGAGAGGGGCGTTTAATGAAAAACTGTTTTTT.

The J gene is TRBJ2-7, the V gene TRBV5-1; no reliable D call. The V gene lost 0 bases and the J gene lost 3 bases, with 7 bases spanning the gap. The CDR3 runs to 13 residues. Germline lookup yields CDR1 SGHRS and CDR2 YFSETQ. In DNA, the CDR3 is TGCGCCAGCAGCTTGGGAGAGGTCTACGAGCAGTACTTC. Translating it yields CASSLGEVYEQYF.

CDR3 residues: CASSYYGQNKPTDTQYF. CDR3 DNA: TGTGCCAGCAGTTATTACGGACAGAATAAGCCGACAGATACGCAGTATTTT. The rearrangement joins TRBV6-6 to TRBJ2-3; TRBD1 is a possible D gene (6 bases). CDR3 length equals 17 residues. The ends were cut back, 3 bases at V and 3 bases at J, with 19 bases in the middle. The germline CDR1 and CDR2 sequences are MNHNY and SVGAGI (reference sequence).

The V and J genes are TRBV9 and TRBJ1-1; the D gene is possibly TRBD1 (5 bases). The CDR3 length is 15 residues. V lost 0 bases and J 1 base, leaving 10 bases between the germline ends. Germline loops: CDR1 SGDLS, CDR2 YYNGEE. The CDR3 region has the DNA TGTGCCAGCAGCGTAGTACGGACACCGAACACTGAAGCTTTCTTT. Its protein product is CASSVVRTPNTEAFF.

A word on this clonotype: At one end the junction does not follow the germline gene, possibly because of a read error. The rearrangement joins TRBV24-1 to TRBJ1-1; tentative D call: TRBD1 (5 bases). The length of the CDR3 is 13 residues. Per the germline V gene, CDR1 is KGHDR and CDR2 is SFDVKD. The CDR3 here is CATSGGEGTETFF. The CDR3 DNA follows: TGTGCCACCAGTGGAGGGGAGGGCACTGAAACTTTCTTT.

V gene TRBV20-1 combines with J gene TRBJ1-6; D might be TRBD1 (5 bases). This CDR3 region has 16 residues. Deletions cut 6 bases from V and 0 bases from J, with 15 bases between. Per the germline V gene, CDR1 is DFQATT and CDR2 is SNEGSKA (reference sequence). The CDR3: CSAKMTVRSYNSPLHF. The CDR3 bases are TGCAGTGCCAAAATGACAGTCCGCTCCTATAATTCACCCCTCCACTTT.

This chain uses TRBV7-9 with TRBJ2-1; TRBD2 aligns across 8 bases. This CDR3 has 17 residues. J lost 7 bases, V lost 2 bases, and 13 bases had no gene match. Germline loops: CDR1 SEHNR, CDR2 FQNEAQ (reference sequence). The CDR3 region has the DNA TGTGCCAGCAGCTTAAGTCGGCTAGCGGGTCGGTGGAATGAGCAGTTCTTC. This codes for CASSLSRLAGRWNEQFF.

This rearrangement joins TRBV27 to TRBJ2-7; 9 bases line up with TRBD2. Losses at the gene ends were 7 bases for V and 0 bases for J; bases not matched to a gene: 7. Germline CDR1 and CDR2: MNHEY and SMNVEV (reference sequence). This CDR3 is 15 amino acids long. In DNA, the CDR3 is TGTGCCAGCAAAGGTAGCGGGAGATTCTCCTACGAGCAGTACGTC. Its translation is CASKGSGRFSYEQYV.

The genes are TRBV20-1 and TRBJ2-3; TRBD2 might be the D (6 bases). With 0 bases removed from V and 4 bases from J, the gap between germline ends came to 11 bases. The germline CDR1 and CDR2 sequences are DFQATT and SNEGSKA (reference sequence). The CDR3 sequence is 14 residues long. In DNA form, the CDR3 reads TGCAGTGCTAGAGAAACGGGAGTAGCAGATACGCAGTATTTT. Protein product: CSARETGVADTQYF.

This clonotype was seen more than once but under ten times. The V gene is TRBV20-1, the J gene TRBJ2-7; TRBD2 matches at 9 bases. Trimming took 1 base from V and 3 from J; bases not matched to a gene: 7. Germline V gives CDR1 DFQATT, CDR2 SNEGSKA (reference sequence). CDR3 size: 15 residues. In DNA, the CDR3 is TGCAGTGCTAGAGGGTTTCTAGCGGGAAACTACGAGCAGTACGTC. Translated, it gives CSARGFLAGNYEQYV.

This chain joins TRBV20-1 and TRBJ1-2; D is undetermined. The germline V and J ends were trimmed by 3 bases and 1 base, with 6 bases remaining between them. Germline lookup yields CDR1 DFQATT and CDR2 SNEGSKA (reference sequence). This CDR3 has 12 amino acids. Here the CDR3 DNA reads TGCAGTGCTAGTCACAGTAACTATGGCTACACCTTC. It yields the protein CSASHSNYGYTF.

This chain links TRBV20-1 with TRBJ1-5; no clear D gene. The CDR3 has 14 residues. Trimming took off 6 bases at V and 6 bases at J, with 18 bases between the two ends. Per germline, CDR1 DFQATT and CDR2 SNEGSKA (reference sequence). The CDR3 loop reads CSAVPEVLTQPQHF. The CDR3 coding sequence is TGCAGTGCCGTGCCCGAGGTACTTACTCAGCCCCAGCATTTT.

This chain joins TRBV19 and TRBJ1-6; D remains ambiguous. The V end was cut by 1 base, the J end by 8 bases, with 6 bases between. The CDR3 has 13 amino acids. The germline CDR1 and CDR2 sequences are LNHDA and SQIVND (reference sequence). CDR3 in amino acids: CASSIVGYSPLHF. The CDR3 DNA reads TGTGCCAGTAGTATAGTGGGGTATTCACCCCTCCACTTT.

CDR3 sequence reads: CSARELGETLNIQYF. The CDR3 nucleotides read TGCAGTGCTAGGGAATTAGGGGAGACACTAAACATTCAGTACTTC. The V and J genes are TRBV20-1 and TRBJ2-4, with D perhaps assigned TRBD1 or TRBD2 (5 bases each). The CDR3 is 15 residues long. The V end lost 3 bases, the J end lost 6 bases, and 18 bases lay between the germline ends. Germline loops: CDR1 DFQATT, CDR2 SNEGSKA (reference sequence).

This clonotype was seen a few times. The rearrangement uses TRBV12-3 or TRBV12-4 and TRBJ2-2; D may be TRBD1 (6 bases). CDR3 length equals 16 residues. Trimming cost V 4 bases and J 0 bases, with 12 bases left between them. The CDR3 loop is CASSSSGTPNTGELFF. The CDR3 nucleotides read TGTGCCAGCAGTTCATCCGGGACACCGAACACCGGGGAGCTGTTTTTT.

This clonotype came up a few times. This CDR3 reads CATSDRANTEAFF. The CDR3 nucleotides are TGTGCCACGTCGGACAGGGCGAACACTGAAGCTTTCTTT. This sequence joins TRBV10-3 and TRBJ1-1, with 8 bases fitting TRBD1. V shed 10 bases, J shed 1 base, and the junction held 5 bases outside the gene matches. The CDR3 spans 13 residues. Germline CDR1 reads ENHRY; CDR2 reads SYGVKD.

This clonotype showed up just once. CDR3 DNA: TGTGCCAGCAGACTTAGCGGGAACTCCTACGAGCAGTACTTC. Translating gives CASRLSGNSYEQYF. The chain employs TRBV6-6 and TRBJ2-5, with 8 bases identical to TRBD2. The end of the DNA aligns better with TRBJ2-7, so the J call may be wrong. The CDR3 contains 14 residues. Germline CDR1 and CDR2: MNHNY and SVGAGI (reference sequence).

The table lists this clonotype with a few counts. The chain couples TRBV6-6 to TRBJ1-2; a possible D gene is TRBD1 (5 bases). Germline CDR1 and CDR2: MNHNY and SVGAGI (reference sequence). Between the trimmed V and J ends, which lost 3 bases and 8 bases, there was a span of 13 bases. The CDR3 contains 13 residues. CDR3 in DNA: TGTGCCAGCAGTTATATAGGGGAGGAGGGCTACACCTTC. It is translated as CASSYIGEEGYTF.

The chain employs TRBV4-3 and TRBJ2-1; 7 nucleotides agree with TRBD2. The germline CDR1 and CDR2 sequences are LGHNA and YSLEER. The CDR3 covers 15 residues. V dropped 0 bases and J dropped 6; count of bases not matched to a gene: 5. In DNA, the CDR3 is TGCGCCAGCAGCCAAGATTGGACTAGGATCAATGAGCAGTTCTTC. Translation: CASSQDWTRINEQFF.

This clonotype was seen many times. The CDR3 region is CASSRRSGSNEQFF. The CDR3 DNA is TGTGCCAGCAGTCGGCGCTCAGGGTCCAATGAGCAGTTCTTC. This chain joins TRBV12-3 or TRBV12-4 and TRBJ2-1, with D possibly TRBD1 on 5 matching bases. The CDR3 is 14 amino acids. The V end was cut by 5 bases, the J end by 6 bases, with 14 bases between.

This clonotype was picked up a small number of times. The J gene is TRBJ1-2, the V gene TRBV18, with 10 bases that match TRBD1. The CDR3 is made up of 17 amino acids. With V trimmed by 1 base and J by 8 bases, 13 bases remained unmatched. Germline CDR1 and CDR2: KGHSH and LQKENI. The CDR3 sequence: CASSPLLGQGNQEGYTF. The CDR3 nucleotides are TGTGCCAGCTCACCACTCTTGGGACAGGGGAACCAGGAAGGCTACACCTTC.

This clonotype was observed a handful of times. One end of the junction is discordant with germline, which a read error may explain. The rearrangement joins TRBV12-3 or TRBV12-4 to TRBJ2-3; 10 bases are shared with TRBD2. CDR3 length: 14 amino acids. DNA for the CDR3: TGTACCAGCGTAGAGCGGGAGGGCCCATATACGCAGTATTTT. Residues: CTSVEREGPYTQYF.

A single count supports this clonotype. In DNA form, the CDR3 reads TGCAGTGCTAGCCTCGGGGAGAGGGACTATGGCTACACCTTC. It encodes CSASLGERDYGYTF. The rearrangement joins TRBV20-1 to TRBJ1-2; D unresolved. Germline lookup yields CDR1 DFQATT and CDR2 SNEGSKA (reference sequence). V was pared by 3 bases and J by 3 bases, with 14 bases between. This CDR3 is 14 amino acids long.

The chain employs TRBV9 and TRBJ2-3; D is perhaps TRBD2 (7 bases). This CDR3 comprises 15 residues. The germline gives CDR1 SGDLS, CDR2 YYNGEE. V was shortened by 1 base and J by 2 bases, with 11 bases between the two germline ends. CDR3 bases: TGTGCCAGCAGCGTACGGGGGGCGCACACAGATACGCAGTATTTT. Amino acid sequence: CASSVRGAHTDTQYF.

V is TRBV7-9 and J is TRBJ2-5; 9 bases are a match to TRBD2. The CDR3 totals 15 residues. The trim removed 4 bases at V and 5 bases at J, leaving 8 bases unmatched. The germline gives CDR1 SEHNR, CDR2 FQNEAQ (reference sequence). CDR3 protein: CASSSSGTSLETQYF. Here the CDR3 DNA reads TGTGCCAGCAGCTCCAGCGGGACTAGCCTCGAGACCCAGTACTTC.

This clonotype was observed a single time. The V call is TRBV6-6, the J call TRBJ2-1; D is undetermined. This CDR3 has 13 amino acids. The ends were cut back, 8 bases at V and 3 bases at J, with 11 bases in the middle. From germline, CDR1 is MNHNY and CDR2 SVGAGI (reference sequence). The CDR3 DNA is TGTGCCAGCGGTCCATCTTACTACAATGAGCAGTTCTTC. It is translated as CASGPSYYNEQFF.

This clonotype was counted a single time. V gene TRBV7-3 combines with J gene TRBJ1-1; no clear D. From germline, CDR1 is SGHTA and CDR2 FQGTGA. Trimming stripped 1 base from V and 6 bases from J, with 15 bases between. This CDR3 is built from 15 residues. The CDR3 spells CASSLNAWGNAEAFF. The CDR3 DNA follows: TGTGCCAGCAGCTTAAATGCGTGGGGTAACGCTGAAGCTTTCTTT.